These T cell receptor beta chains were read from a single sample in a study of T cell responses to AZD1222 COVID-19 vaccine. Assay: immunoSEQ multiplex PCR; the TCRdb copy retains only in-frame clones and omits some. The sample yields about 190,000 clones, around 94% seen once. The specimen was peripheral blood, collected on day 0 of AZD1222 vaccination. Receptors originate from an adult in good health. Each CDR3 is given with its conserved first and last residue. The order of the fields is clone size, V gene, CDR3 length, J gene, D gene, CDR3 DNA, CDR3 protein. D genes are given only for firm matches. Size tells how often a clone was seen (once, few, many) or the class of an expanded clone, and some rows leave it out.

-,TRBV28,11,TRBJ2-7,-,TGTGCCAGCAGTTTAACGGGGGAGCAGTACTTC,CASSLTGEQYF
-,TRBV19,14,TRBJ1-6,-,TGTGCCATAAGCGGGTCGGACCTAAATTCACCCCTCCACTTT,CAISGSDLNSPLHF
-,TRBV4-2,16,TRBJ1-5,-,TGTGCCAGCAGCCAAGATCTGTCGGTACTAGCGCAGCCCCAGCATTTT,CASSQDLSVLAQPQHF
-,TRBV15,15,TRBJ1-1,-,TGTGCCACCAGCAGAAACTACGGACAGAACACTGAAGCTTTCTTT,CATSRNYGQNTEAFF
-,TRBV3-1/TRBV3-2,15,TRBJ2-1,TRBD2,TGTGCCAGCAGCCAAGTAGCGGGGGCCTTTAATGAGCAGTTCTTC,CASSQVAGAFNEQFF
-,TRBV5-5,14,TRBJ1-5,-,TGTGCCAGCAGCTTACTAGAGAGCAATCAGCCCCAGCATTTT,CASSLLESNQPQHF
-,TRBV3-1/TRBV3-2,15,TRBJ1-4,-,TGTGCCAGCAGCCCATCCCGAGGCTCGGGTGAAAAACTGTTTTTT,CASSPSRGSGEKLFF
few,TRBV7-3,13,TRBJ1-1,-,TGTGCCAGCAGCTTACAGGGAAACACTGAAGCTTTCTTT,CASSLQGNTEAFF
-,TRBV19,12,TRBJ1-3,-,TGTGCCAGTAGCGGGGAAGGAAACACCATATATTTT,CASSGEGNTIYF
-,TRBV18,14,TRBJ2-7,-,TGTGCCAGCTCACTCAGGGACGGTTCCTACGAGCAGTACTTC,CASSLRDGSYEQYF
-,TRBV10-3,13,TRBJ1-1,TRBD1,TGTGCCTCGGGGACAGGGGCGAACACTGAAGCTTTCTTT,CASGTGANTEAFF
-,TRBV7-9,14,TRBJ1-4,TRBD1,TGTGCCAGCAGCTTACAGGGGGCGGGTGAAAAACTGTTTTTT,CASSLQGAGEKLFF
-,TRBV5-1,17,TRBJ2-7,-,TGCGCCAGCAGCCCAAGTCCAACAGGGCGGGGATTGAACGAGCAGTACTTC,CASSPSPTGRGLNEQYF
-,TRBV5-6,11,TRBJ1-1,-,TGTGCCAGCAGCCGGGGCGGGGACGCTTTCTTT,CASSRGGDAFF
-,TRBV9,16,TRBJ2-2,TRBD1,TGTGCCAGCAGCGTAGCTATAGGACAGGGCACCGGGGAGCTGTTTTTT,CASSVAIGQGTGELFF
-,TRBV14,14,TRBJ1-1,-,TGTGCCAGCAGCCCCGGACTGACGAACACTGAAGCTTTCTTT,CASSPGLTNTEAFF
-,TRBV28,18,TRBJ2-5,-,TGTGCCAGCAGTTTAGGTCGGTGGTCAGGGGATGTGGGGGAGACCCAGTACTTC,CASSLGRWSGDVGETQYF
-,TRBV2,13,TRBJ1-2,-,TGTGCCAGCAGTGAGAGGGTCAACTATGGCTACACCTTC,CASSERVNYGYTF
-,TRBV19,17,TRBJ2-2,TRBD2,TGTGCCAGTAGTATCCCCGTAGCGGGGGGTAACACCGGGGAGCTGTTTTTT,CASSIPVAGGNTGELFF
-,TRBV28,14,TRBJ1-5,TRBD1,TGTGCCATCTCAGACAGGGTCGGCAATCAGCCCCAGCATTTT,CAISDRVGNQPQHF
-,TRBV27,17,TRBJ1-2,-,TGTGCCAGCAGTTTATCTAGCCGGGGGCCGCAAGTCTATGGCTACACCTTC,CASSLSSRGPQVYGYTF
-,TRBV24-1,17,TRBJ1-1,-,TGTGCCACCAGTCTAGACCCCCGGTCACACCTGAACACTGAAGCTTTCTTT,CATSLDPRSHLNTEAFF
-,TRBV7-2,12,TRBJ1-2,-,TGTGCCAGCAGCTTCCAGTTCTATGGCTACACCTTC,CASSFQFYGYTF
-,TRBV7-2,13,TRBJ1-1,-,TGTGCCAGCAGCACCAGGGTTGCCACTGAAGCTTTCTTT,CASSTRVATEAFF
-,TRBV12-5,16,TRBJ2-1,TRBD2,TGTGCTAGTGGTTTAGGACTAGCGTATTACTACAATGAGCAGTTCTTC,CASGLGLAYYYNEQFF
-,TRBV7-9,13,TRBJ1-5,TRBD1,TGTGCCAGCATGGGACAGGGAAATCAGCCCCAGCATTTT,CASMGQGNQPQHF
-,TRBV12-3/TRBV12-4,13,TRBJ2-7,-,TGTGCCAGCAGTTTAAGGGTCACCCACGAGCAGTACTTC,CASSLRVTHEQYF
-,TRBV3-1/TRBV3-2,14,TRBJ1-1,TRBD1,TGTGCCAGCAGCCACGGACAGGGGCTAACTGAAGCTTTCTTT,CASSHGQGLTEAFF
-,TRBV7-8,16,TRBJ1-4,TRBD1,TGTGCCAGCAGCTTAAATCCGGGACAGGGTAATGAAAAACTGTTTTTT,CASSLNPGQGNEKLFF
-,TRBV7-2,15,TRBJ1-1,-,TGTGCCAGCAGCTTAGTGGGGGACCTGAACACTGAAGCTTTCTTT,CASSLVGDLNTEAFF
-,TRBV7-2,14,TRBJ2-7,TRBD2,TGTGCCAGCAGCTTAAATAGCGGGGGCTACGAGCAGTACTTC,CASSLNSGGYEQYF
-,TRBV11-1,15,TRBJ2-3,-,TGTGCCAGCAGCTCGGCGGCTTTTCGCACAGATACGCAGTATTTT,CASSSAAFRTDTQYF
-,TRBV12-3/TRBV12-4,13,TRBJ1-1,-,TGTGCCAGCAGTTTAATAAGTCGCACTGAAGCTTTCTTT,CASSLISRTEAFF
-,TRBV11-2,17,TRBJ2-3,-,TGTGCCAGCAGCTCAGCGTCCGGGACCCATAGGGGGGATACGCAGTATTTT,CASSSASGTHRGDTQYF
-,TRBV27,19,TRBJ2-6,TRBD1,TGTGCCAGCACCGTGGGGTGGGGACAGGGTTTCTCTGGGGCCAACGTCCTGACTTTC,CASTVGWGQGFSGANVLTF
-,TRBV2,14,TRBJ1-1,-,TGTGCCAGCAGCGCGGGACACCTGAACACTGAAGCTTTCTTT,CASSAGHLNTEAFF
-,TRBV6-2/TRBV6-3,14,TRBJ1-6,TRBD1,TGTGCCAGCAGCACCGGGACAGGGGTTTCACCCCTCCACTTT,CASSTGTGVSPLHF
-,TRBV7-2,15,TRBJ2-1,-,TGTGCCAGCCTTTCGGATAGGGGGGGCTACAATGAGCAGTTCTTC,CASLSDRGGYNEQFF
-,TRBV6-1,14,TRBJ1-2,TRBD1,TGTGCCAGCAGTGAACTCGACAGGGCCTATGGCTACACCTTC,CASSELDRAYGYTF
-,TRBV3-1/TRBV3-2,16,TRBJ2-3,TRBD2,TGTGCCAGCAGCCAAGATTTAGGAGCGGGGGGAGATACGCAGTATTTT,CASSQDLGAGGDTQYF
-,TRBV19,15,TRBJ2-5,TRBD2,TGTGCCAGTAGTCAGACGCGGACTAGGCCAGAGACCCAGTACTTC,CASSQTRTRPETQYF
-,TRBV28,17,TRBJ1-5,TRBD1,TGTGCCAGCAGTCTCTACCCAGACAGGGGGCGCTTCCAGCCCCAGCATTTT,CASSLYPDRGRFQPQHF
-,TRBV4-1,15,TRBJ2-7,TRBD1,TGCGCCAGCCAGCGGGGACAGGGGTTGATCTACGAGCAGTACTTC,CASQRGQGLIYEQYF
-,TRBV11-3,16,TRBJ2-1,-,TGTGCCAGCAGCTTAGGAGGTGGTAGGGGTTACAATGAGCAGTTCTTC,CASSLGGGRGYNEQFF
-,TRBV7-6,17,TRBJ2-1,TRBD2,TGTGCCAGCGGGAGGTTAGCGGGGGGCCCTCCGTCCAATGAGCAGTTCTTC,CASGRLAGGPPSNEQFF
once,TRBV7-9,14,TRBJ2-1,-,TGTGCCAGCAGCTTCAGAGGTCTGGGCAATGAGCAGTTCTTC,CASSFRGLGNEQFF
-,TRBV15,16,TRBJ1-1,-,TGTGCCACCAGCAGAGATTCGGCCTCAGACAGTTCCGAAGCTTTCTTT,CATSRDSASDSSEAFF
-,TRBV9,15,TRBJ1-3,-,TGTGCCAGCAGCACTCGGGGGGGCTCTGGAAACACCATATATTTT,CASSTRGGSGNTIYF
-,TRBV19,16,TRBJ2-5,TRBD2,TGTGCCAGTAGACCCCTTGGGGGCGGGGGGCGCGACGTCCAGTACTTC,CASRPLGGGGRDVQYF
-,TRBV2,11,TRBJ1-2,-,TGTGCCAGCAGGCTCGAGGTGGACTACACCTTC,CASRLEVDYTF
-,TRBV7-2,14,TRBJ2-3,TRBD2,TGTGCCAGCAGCCCCGGACTAGTCGCAGATACGCAGTATTTT,CASSPGLVADTQYF
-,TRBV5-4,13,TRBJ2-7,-,TGTGCCAGCAACCCGGACGGCTACTACGAGCAGTACTTC,CASNPDGYYEQYF
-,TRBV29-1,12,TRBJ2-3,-,TGCAGCGTTGGGCTAGGGACTGATACGCAGTATTTT,CSVGLGTDTQYF
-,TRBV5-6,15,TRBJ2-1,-,TGTGCCAGCAGCATCAGGGTGAGCTCCTACAATGAGCAGTTCTTC,CASSIRVSSYNEQFF